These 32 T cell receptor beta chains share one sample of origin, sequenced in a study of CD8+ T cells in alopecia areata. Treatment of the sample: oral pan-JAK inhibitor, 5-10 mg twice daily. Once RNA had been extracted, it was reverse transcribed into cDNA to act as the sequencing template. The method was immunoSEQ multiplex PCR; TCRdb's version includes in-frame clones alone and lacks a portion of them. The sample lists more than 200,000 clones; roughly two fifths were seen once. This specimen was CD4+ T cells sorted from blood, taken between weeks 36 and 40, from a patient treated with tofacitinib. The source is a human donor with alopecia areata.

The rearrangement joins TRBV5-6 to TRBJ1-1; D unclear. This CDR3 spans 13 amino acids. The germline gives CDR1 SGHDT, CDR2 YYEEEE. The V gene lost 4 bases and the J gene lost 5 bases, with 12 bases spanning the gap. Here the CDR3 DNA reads TGTGCCAGCAGCCGGGAGTTTGGGACTGAAGCTTTCTTT. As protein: CASSREFGTEAFF.

DNA for the CDR3: TGTGCCAGCAGCTTAGTAAGGAGTAACTATGGCTACACCTTC. It yields the protein CASSLVRSNYGYTF. V and J are TRBV7-2 and TRBJ1-2; D call uncertain. V was pared by 1 base and J by 1 base, with 7 bases between. The V gene's germline CDR1 is SGHTA and CDR2 FQGNSA. The CDR3 runs 14 residues.

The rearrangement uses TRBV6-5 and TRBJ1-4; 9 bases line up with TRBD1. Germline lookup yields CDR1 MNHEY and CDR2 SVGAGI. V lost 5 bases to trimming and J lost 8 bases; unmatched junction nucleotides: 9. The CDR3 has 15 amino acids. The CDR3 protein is CASSPGQGRGEKLFF. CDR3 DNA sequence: TGTGCCAGCAGTCCGGGACAGGGCCGAGGCGAAAAACTGTTTTTT.

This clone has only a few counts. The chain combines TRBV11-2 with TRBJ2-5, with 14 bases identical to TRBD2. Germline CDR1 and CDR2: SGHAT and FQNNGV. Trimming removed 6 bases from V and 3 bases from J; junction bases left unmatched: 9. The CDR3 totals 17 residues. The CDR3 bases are TGTGCCAGCAGTTCCCGGGTGGGACTAGCGGGAGAAGAGACCCAGTACTTC. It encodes CASSSRVGLAGEETQYF.

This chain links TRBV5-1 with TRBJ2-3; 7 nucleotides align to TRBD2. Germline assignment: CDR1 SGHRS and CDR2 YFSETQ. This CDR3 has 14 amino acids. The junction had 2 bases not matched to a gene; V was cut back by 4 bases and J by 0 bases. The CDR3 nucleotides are TGCGCCAGCAGCGGCGGGAGAAGCACAGATACGCAGTATTTT. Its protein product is CASSGGRSTDTQYF.

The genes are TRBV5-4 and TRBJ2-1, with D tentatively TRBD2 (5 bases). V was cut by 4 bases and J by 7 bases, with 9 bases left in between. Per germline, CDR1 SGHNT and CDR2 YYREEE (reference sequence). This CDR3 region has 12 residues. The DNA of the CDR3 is TGTGCCAGCAGCGCAAGCGGAAATGAGCAGTTCTTC. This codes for CASSASGNEQFF.

The DNA of the CDR3 is TGCGCCAGCAGCCGTCAGAATGAGCAGTTCTTC. Protein product: CASSRQNEQFF. The chain combines TRBV4-3 with TRBJ2-1, with D unclear. V was pared by 4 bases and J by 7 bases, with 5 bases between. The CDR3 has 11 amino acids. From germline, CDR1 is LGHNA and CDR2 YSLEER.

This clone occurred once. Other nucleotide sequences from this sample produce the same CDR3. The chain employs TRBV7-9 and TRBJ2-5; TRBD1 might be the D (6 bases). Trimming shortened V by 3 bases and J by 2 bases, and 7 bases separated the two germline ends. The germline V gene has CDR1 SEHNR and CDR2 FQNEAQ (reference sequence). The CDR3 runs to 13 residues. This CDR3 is CASSLGTQETQYF. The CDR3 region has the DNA TGTGCCAGCAGCTTGGGGACACAAGAGACCCAGTACTTC.

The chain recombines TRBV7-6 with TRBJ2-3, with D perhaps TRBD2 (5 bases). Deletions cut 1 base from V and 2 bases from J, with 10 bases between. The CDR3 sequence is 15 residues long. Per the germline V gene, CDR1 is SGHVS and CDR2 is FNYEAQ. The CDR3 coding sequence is TGTGCCAGCAGCTTAGGCCGGACTTACACAGATACGCAGTATTTT. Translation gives CASSLGRTYTDTQYF.

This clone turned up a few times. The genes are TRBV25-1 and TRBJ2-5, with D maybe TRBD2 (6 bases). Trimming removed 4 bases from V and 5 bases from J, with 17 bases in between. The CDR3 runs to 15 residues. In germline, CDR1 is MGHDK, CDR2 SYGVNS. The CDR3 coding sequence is TGTGCCAGCAGTGGGACCGGAGGGGTGTGGGAGACCCAGTACTTC. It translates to CASSGTGGVWETQYF.

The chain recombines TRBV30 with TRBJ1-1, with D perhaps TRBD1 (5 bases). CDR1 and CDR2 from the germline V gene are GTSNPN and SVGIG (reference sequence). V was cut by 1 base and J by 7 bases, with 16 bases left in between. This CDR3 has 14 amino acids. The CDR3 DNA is TGTGCCTGGAGTGGGCTAAGGGGATTTGATGAAGCTTTCTTT. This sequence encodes CAWSGLRGFDEAFF.

CDR3 DNA: TGTGCCAGCAGCCTAGACTCAAACACCGGGGAGCTGTTTTTT. This gives the protein CASSLDSNTGELFF. The chain couples TRBV7-9 to TRBJ2-2; no clear D gene. This CDR3 has 14 residues. The V gene's germline CDR1 is SEHNR and CDR2 FQNEAQ (reference sequence). V was pared by 5 bases and J by 2 bases, with 9 bases between.

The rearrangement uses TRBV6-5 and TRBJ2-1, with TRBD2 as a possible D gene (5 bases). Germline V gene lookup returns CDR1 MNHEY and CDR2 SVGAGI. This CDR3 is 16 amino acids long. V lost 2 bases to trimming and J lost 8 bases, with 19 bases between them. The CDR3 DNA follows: TGTGCCAGCAGTTACATCCGGGCAGAAGCGCGGGATGAGCAGTTCTTC. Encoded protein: CASSYIRAEARDEQFF.

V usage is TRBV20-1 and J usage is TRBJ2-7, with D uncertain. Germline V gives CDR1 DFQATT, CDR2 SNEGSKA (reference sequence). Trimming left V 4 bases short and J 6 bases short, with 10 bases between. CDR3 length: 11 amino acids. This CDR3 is CSAMERGEQYF. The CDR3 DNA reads TGCAGTGCTATGGAACGTGGCGAGCAGTACTTC.

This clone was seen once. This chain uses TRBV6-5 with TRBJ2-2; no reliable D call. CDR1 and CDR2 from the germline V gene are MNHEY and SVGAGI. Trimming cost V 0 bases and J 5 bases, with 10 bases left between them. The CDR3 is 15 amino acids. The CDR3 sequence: CASSYSGYGTGELFF. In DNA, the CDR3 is TGTGCCAGCAGTTACTCGGGGTATGGGACCGGGGAGCTGTTTTTT.

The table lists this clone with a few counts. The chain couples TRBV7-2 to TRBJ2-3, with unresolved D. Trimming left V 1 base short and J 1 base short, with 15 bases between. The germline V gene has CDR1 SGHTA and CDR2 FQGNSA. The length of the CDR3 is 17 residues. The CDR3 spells CASSLGQPPKGTDTQYF. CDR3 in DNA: TGTGCCAGCAGCTTAGGGCAGCCCCCAAAGGGCACAGATACGCAGTATTTT.

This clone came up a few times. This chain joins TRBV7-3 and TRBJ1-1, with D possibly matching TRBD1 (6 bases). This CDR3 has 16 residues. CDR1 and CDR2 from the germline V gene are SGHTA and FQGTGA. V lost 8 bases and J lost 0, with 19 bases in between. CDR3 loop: CASSSSGGVMNTEAFF. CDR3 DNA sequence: TGTGCCAGCTCTTCCTCGGGGGGCGTGATGAACACTGAAGCTTTCTTT.

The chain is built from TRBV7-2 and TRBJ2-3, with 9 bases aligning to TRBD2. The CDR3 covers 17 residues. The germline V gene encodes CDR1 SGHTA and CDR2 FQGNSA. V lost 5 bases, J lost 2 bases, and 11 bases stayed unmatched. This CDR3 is CASSQDPAGGTTDTQYF. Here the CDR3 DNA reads TGTGCCAGCAGCCAAGATCCGGCGGGAGGGACCACAGATACGCAGTATTTT.

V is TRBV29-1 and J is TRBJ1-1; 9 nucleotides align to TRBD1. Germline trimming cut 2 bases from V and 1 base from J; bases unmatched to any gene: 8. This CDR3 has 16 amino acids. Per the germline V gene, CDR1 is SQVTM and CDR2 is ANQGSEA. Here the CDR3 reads CSVEPWTGAQNTEAFF. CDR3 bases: TGCAGCGTTGAACCTTGGACAGGGGCCCAGAACACTGAAGCTTTCTTT.

The CDR3 spells CSVENRMNTEAFF. The CDR3 coding sequence is TGCAGCGTTGAGAACAGAATGAACACTGAAGCTTTCTTT. The rearrangement joins TRBV29-1 to TRBJ1-1, with D uncertain. Germline values: CDR1 SQVTM, CDR2 ANQGSEA. This CDR3 comprises 13 residues. V dropped 3 bases and J dropped 0 bases, with 8 bases sitting between them.

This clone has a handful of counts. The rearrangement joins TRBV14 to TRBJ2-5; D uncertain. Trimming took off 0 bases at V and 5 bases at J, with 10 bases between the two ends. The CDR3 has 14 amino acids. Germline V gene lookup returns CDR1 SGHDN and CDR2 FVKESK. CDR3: CASSQDEDRETQYF. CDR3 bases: TGTGCCAGCAGCCAAGATGAGGACCGGGAGACCCAGTACTTC.

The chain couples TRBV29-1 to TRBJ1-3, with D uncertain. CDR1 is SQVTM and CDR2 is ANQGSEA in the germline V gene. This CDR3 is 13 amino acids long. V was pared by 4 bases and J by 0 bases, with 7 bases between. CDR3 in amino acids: CSVVADSGNTIYF. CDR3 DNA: TGCAGCGTTGTGGCAGACTCTGGAAACACCATATATTTT.

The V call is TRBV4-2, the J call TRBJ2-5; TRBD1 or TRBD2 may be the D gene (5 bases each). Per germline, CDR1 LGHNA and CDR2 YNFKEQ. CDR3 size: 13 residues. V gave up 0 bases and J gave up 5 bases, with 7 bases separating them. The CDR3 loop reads CASSQDEGETQYF. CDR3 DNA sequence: TGTGCCAGCAGCCAAGATGAGGGGGAGACCCAGTACTTC.

CDR3 sequence (DNA): TGTGCCTGGAGCTCAACTACCGATCAGCCCCAGCATTTT. Translated: CAWSSTTDQPQHF. The V and J genes are TRBV30 and TRBJ1-5, with D unresolved. Germline CDR1 GTSNPN, CDR2 SVGIG (reference sequence). Trimming removed 3 bases at V and 5 bases at J, with 11 bases between. The CDR3 extends over 13 amino acids.

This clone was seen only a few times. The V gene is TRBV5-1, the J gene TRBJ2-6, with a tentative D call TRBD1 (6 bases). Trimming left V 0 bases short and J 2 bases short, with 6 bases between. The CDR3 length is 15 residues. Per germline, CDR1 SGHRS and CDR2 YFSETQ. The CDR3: CASSLGTAGANVLTF. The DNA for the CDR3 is TGCGCCAGCAGCTTGGGGACAGCTGGGGCCAACGTCCTGACTTTC.

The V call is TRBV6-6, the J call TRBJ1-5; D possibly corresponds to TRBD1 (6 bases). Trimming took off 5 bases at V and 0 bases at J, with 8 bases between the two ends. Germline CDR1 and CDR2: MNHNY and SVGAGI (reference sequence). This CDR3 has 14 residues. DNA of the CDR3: TGTGCCAGCAGTCGACAGGATAGCAATCAGCCCCAGCATTTT. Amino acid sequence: CASSRQDSNQPQHF.

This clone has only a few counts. In DNA, the CDR3 is TGCAGCGCTTCAGGGGCCAACTATGGCTACACCTTC. This encodes CSASGANYGYTF. This rearrangement joins TRBV29-1 to TRBJ1-2, with D possibly TRBD1 on 6 matching bases. The CDR3 consists of 12 residues. Trimming shortened V by 7 bases and J by 2 bases, and 11 bases separated the two germline ends. Germline CDR1 reads SQVTM; CDR2 reads ANQGSEA.

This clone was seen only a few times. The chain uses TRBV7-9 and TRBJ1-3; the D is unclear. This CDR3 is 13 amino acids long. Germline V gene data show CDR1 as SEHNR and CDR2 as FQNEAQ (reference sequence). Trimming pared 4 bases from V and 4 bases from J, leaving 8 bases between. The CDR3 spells CASSSHPGNTIYF. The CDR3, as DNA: TGTGCCAGCAGCTCCCACCCGGGAAACACCATATATTTT.

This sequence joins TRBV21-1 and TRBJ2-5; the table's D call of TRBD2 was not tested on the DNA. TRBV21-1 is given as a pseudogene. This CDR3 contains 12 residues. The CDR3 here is CASSGGSKTQYF. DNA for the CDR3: TGTGCCAGCAGCGGCGGTTCCAAGACCCAGTACTTC.

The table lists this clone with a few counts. The CDR3 DNA is TGTGCCACCAGCAGATCGACCGGGACAGTGTCTTACGAGCAGTACTTC. It yields the protein CATSRSTGTVSYEQYF. The chain links TRBV15 to TRBJ2-7, with TRBD1 identical over 7 bases. The germline CDR1 and CDR2 sequences are LNHNV and YYDKDF (reference sequence). This CDR3 has 16 amino acids. The junction had 11 bases not matched to a gene; V was cut back by 2 bases and J by 4 bases.

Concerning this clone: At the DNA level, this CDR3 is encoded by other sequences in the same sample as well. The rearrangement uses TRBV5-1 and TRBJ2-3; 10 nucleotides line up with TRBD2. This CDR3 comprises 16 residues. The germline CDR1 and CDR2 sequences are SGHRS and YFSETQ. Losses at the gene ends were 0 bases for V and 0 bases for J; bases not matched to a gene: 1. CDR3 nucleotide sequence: TGCGCCAGCAGCTTGGGGACTAGCGGAAGCACAGATACGCAGTATTTT. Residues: CASSLGTSGSTDTQYF.

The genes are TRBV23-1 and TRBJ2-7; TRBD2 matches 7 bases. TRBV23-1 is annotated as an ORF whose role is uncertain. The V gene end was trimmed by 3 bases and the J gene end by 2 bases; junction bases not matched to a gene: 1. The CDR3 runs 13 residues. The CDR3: CASSHRGAYEQYF. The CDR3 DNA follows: TGCGCCAGCAGTCACCGGGGGGCCTACGAGCAGTACTTC.